This section outlines one T cell receptor beta chain sequence together with its context. Its antigen is not identified. The data are from a study of blood T cells in healthy people across ages. The sample, around 10 milliliters of peripheral blood, was drawn from each donor. Study-wide results and caveats: The study regarded diversity estimates from one million T cells as underestimates.

After removal of 3 bases from V and 5 bases from J, the junction contained 9 bases not matched to a gene. From germline, CDR1 is SGHAT and CDR2 FQDESV (reference sequence). CDR3 length equals 16 residues. Together with a sample-barcoded 5' primer, a J-beta primer mix was included in a second PCR lasting about 7 to 11 cycles. MiXCR, applied by TCRdb to the 5' RACE reads, yields one record per CDR3 protein. The table lists 1.5 million to 2 million distinct CDR3 sequences, around half of them singletons. The gene calls are TRBV11-1 and TRBJ2-5; 10 bases map to TRBD2. This TCR was sampled from a woman in her 40s in good health. Specimen: blood. As DNA, the CDR3 is TGTGCCAGCAGCTTGTCGCTAGCGGGGGAAGGGGAGACCCAGTACTTC. Amino acids: CASSLSLAGEGETQYF.